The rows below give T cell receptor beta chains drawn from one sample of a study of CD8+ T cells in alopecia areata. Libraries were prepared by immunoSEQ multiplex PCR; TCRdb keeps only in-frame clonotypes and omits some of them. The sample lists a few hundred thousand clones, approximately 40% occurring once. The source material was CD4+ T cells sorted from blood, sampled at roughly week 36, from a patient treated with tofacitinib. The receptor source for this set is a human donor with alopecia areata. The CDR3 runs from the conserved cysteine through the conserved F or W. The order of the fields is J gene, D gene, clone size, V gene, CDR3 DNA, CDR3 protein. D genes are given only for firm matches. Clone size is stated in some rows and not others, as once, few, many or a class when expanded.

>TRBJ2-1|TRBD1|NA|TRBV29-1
TGCAGCGTTGAACCGATCGGACAGGGAAGGTATGAGCAGTTCTTC
CSVEPIGQGRYEQFF
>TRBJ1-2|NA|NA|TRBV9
TGTGCCAGCAGCGTAGTACAGGACCCTAACTATGGCTACACCTTC
CASSVVQDPNYGYTF
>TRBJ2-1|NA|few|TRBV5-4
TGTGCCAGCAGCTTGGGGCTGCCGAGCTCCTACAATGAGCAGTTCTTC
CASSLGLPSSYNEQFF
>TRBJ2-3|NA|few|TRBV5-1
TGCGCCAGCAGCTTGGCCGTTACTCCAGCTAGCACAGATACGCAGTATTTT
CASSLAVTPASTDTQYF
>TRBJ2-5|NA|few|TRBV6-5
TGTGCCAGCAGTTTCCAGGGCCTGGAGACCCAGTACTTC
CASSFQGLETQYF
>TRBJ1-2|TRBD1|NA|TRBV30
TGTGCCTGGAGTCTAGGTCAGGGGGCGATTGGCTATGGCTACACCTTC
CAWSLGQGAIGYGYTF
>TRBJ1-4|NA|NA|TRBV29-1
TGCAGCGTTGGACCAACTAATGAAAAACTGTTTTTT
CSVGPTNEKLFF
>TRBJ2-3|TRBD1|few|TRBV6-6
TGTGCCAGCAGTACCGGGACAGGGTGGAAAGATACGCAGTATTTT
CASSTGTGWKDTQYF
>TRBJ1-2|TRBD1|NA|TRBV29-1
TGCAGCGTAGCGGACAGGGAGGTATATGGCTACACCTTC
CSVADREVYGYTF
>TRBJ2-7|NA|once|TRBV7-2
TGTGCCAGCAGCCAGACTAGTCCCGAGCAGTACTTC
CASSQTSPEQYF
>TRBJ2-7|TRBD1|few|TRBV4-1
TGCGCCAGCAGCCCCCAGACAGGGGGTCCCTTCGAGCAGTACTTC
CASSPQTGGPFEQYF
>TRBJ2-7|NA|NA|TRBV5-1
TGCGCCAGCAGCTTGGACTACGAGCAGTACTTC
CASSLDYEQYF
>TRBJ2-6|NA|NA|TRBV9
TGTGCCAGCGGCTTGAGTAGGAGCTCTGGGGCCAACGTCCTGACTTTC
CASGLSRSSGANVLTF
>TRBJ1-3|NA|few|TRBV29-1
TGCAGCGTTAATGGATTGGGCTCTGGAAACACCATATATTTT
CSVNGLGSGNTIYF
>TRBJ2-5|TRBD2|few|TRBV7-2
TGTGCCAGCAGCTTAGGACTAGCGGGGGAAGGAAGGACCCAGTACTTC
CASSLGLAGEGRTQYF
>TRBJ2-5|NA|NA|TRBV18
TGTGCCAGCTCACGCACCCAAGAGACCCAGTACTTC
CASSRTQETQYF
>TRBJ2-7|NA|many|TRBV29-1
TGCAGCGTTCGGCACGCAAATCGCGAGCAGTACTTC
CSVRHANREQYF
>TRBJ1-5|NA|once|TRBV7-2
TGTGCCAGCAGCCAGAACAGGGGCAATCAGCCCCAGCATTTT
CASSQNRGNQPQHF
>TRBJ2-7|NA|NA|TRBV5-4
TGTGCCAGCAGCTTGGCCCGAGAGCAGTACTTC
CASSLAREQYF
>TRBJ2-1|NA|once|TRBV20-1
TGCAGTGCTTGGGGACCTGACGAGCAGTTCTTC
CSAWGPDEQFF
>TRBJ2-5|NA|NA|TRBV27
TGTGCCAGCAGTTATTCAGGGGGGCGAGAGACCCAGTACTTC
CASSYSGGRETQYF
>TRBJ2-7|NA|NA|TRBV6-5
TGTGCCAGCAGCCAAAACCGGGACGGTCCCTACGAGCAGTACTTC
CASSQNRDGPYEQYF
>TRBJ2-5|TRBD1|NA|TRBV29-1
TGCAGCGTCAAAGGACAGGGAAAAGAGACCCAGTACTTC
CSVKGQGKETQYF
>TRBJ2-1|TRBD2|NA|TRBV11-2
TGTGCCAGCAGCTTGGGGACTAGCGGATACAATGAGCAGTTCTTC
CASSLGTSGYNEQFF
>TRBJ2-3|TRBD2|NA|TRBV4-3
TGCGCCAGCAGCCAGCTGACTAGCGACAGAGATACGCAGTATTTT
CASSQLTSDRDTQYF
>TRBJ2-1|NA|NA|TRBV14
TGTGCCAGCAGCCACCATAGCGGCTACAATGAGCAGTTCTTC
CASSHHSGYNEQFF
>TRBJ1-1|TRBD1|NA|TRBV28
TGTGCCAGCAGTTTAAGTCCCAGGGGGGGATATGAAGCTTTCTTT
CASSLSPRGGYEAFF
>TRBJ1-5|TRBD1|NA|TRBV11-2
TGTGCCAGCAGCTTAGGGGGGGACAGTTATCAGCCCCAGCATTTT
CASSLGGDSYQPQHF
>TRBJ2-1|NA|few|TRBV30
TGTGCCTGGAGTGTAGATCTGCAGTCAGATGAGCAGTTCTTC
CAWSVDLQSDEQFF
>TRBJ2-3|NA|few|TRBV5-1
TGCGCCAGCAGCCCGACAGCTAACACAGATACGCAGTATTTT
CASSPTANTDTQYF
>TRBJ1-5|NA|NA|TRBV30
TGTGCCTGGAGTCCACTCCTTGGACAGCAAAATCAGCCCCAGCATTTT
CAWSPLLGQQNQPQHF
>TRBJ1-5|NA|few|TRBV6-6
TGTGCCAGCAGTTACGGAGGGGGCAATCAGCCCCAGCATTTT
CASSYGGGNQPQHF
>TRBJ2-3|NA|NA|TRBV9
TGTGCCAGCAGCGCCCAACCCACAGATACGCAGTATTTT
CASSAQPTDTQYF
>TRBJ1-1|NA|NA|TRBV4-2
TGTGCCAGCAGCCAAGAGGGCCCGGCCCCCGGCAGGCTGAACACTGAAGCTTTCTTT
CASSQEGPAPGRLNTEAFF